The clone carrying this TCR beta chain was counted a few times. The sample belongs to a study of T cells in Graves' hyperthyroidism and ophthalmopathy. The CDR3 loop spans 14 amino acids. The V segment lost 0 bases and the J segment 3 bases; nucleotides outside the gene matches: 2. Germline lookup yields CDR1 MNHEY and CDR2 SVGAGI. The study defined stable Graves' hyperthyroidism as no ophthalmopathy progression within 18 months. Uncontrolled infections, other autoimmune diseases, pregnancy or lactation led to exclusion of patients. Diagnosis relied on clinical symptoms, serum thyroxine and TRAb, thyroid ultrasound and orbital computed tomography. It was RNA transcripts that yielded the amplified TCR beta CDR3 regions. The primer set for the first-round RT-PCR of the TCR CDR3 was HTBI. MiXCR was run by TCRdb on the multiplex PCR reads, yielding one entry per CDR3 protein. The sample carries 340,000 or so distinct CDR3 sequences, 15% to 20% recorded once.

Input material: blood. The receptor was isolated from a woman aged 45-65 years with Graves' hyperthyroidism. V and J are TRBV6-5 and TRBJ2-7, with 7 bases matching TRBD1. The CDR3 protein is CASSYSGTDYEQYF. CDR3 DNA sequence: TGTGCCAGCAGTTACTCTGGGACAGACTACGAGCAGTACTTC.